This T cell receptor (beta chain) appears in the sequencing data of a study of shared clonotypes between healthy human individuals. A single count supports this clone. In the naive CD8 group, cells lacked CD45RO and were positively selected for CCR7, so terminally differentiated effector memory CD45RA+ cells were left out. Sorted-subset replicate PCR reactions were performed with roughly 200 ng DNA, corresponding to 30,000 to 35,000 T cell genomes. In the original analysis: ImmunoSEQ gave junction-only sequences without quality scores, so filtering differed. Profiled with immunoSEQ multiplex PCR; TCRdb holds only in-frame clones, not every one. For V, J and clone size, that table is used; D and trimming come from the DNA. Of 800,000 or so clones in the sample, about 96% were seen once. The TCR was taken from a man under 40 in good health. Sequencing used naive CD8+ T cells sorted from blood.

The CDR3 DNA reads TGTGCCAGTAGTATAACGGACGGAGGCTACGAGCAGTACTTC. Encoded protein: CASSITDGGYEQYF. The chain carries TRBV19 and TRBJ2-7; possible D gene TRBD2, 5 bases. Germline V gene sequence: CDR1 LNHDA, CDR2 SQIVND (reference sequence). The length of the CDR3 is 14 residues. The V end lost 2 bases, the J end lost 3 bases, and 11 bases lay between the germline ends.